The clone carrying this T cell receptor beta chain was observed a few times. Its antigen is currently unknown. The data belong to a study of OX40 agonist ivuxolimab in advanced cancers. Study-level findings and limits: Antigen targets of the expanded peripheral T cells went undetermined.

The CDR3 runs 13 residues. Trimming pared 5 bases from V and 2 bases from J, leaving 10 bases between. Looked up from germline, CDR1 is PRHDT and CDR2 is FYEKMQ (reference sequence). TCRdb's table, derived via immunoSEQ multiplex PCR, lists solely in-frame clones and lacks some. Of 14,000 or so clones listed, around three quarters are singletons. The clonotype comes from an adult with an advanced solid tumor such as melanoma, head and neck, liver or kidney cancer. This sequence joins TRBV13 and TRBJ2-7, with unresolved D. Sample: CD4+ or CD8+ T cells sorted from blood, taken in a trial of the OX40 agonist ivuxolimab. This chain's CDR3 is CASSTRLTYEQYF. The CDR3 region has the DNA TGTGCCAGCAGCACACGCCTCACCTACGAGCAGTACTTC.